This T cell receptor (beta chain) was found in a study of Ad26.COV2.S vaccination and SARS-CoV-2 variants. Whole-study context: Once, or twice with 56 days between doses, Ad26.COV2.S was given intramuscularly.

Treatment specified: roughly 19 received Ad26.COV2.S at low or high dose, single or two shots; 5 received placebo; per-sample allocation not given. Samples came from day 63 after the first vaccine or placebo injection. The administered vaccine (an Ad26 vector) expressed Wuhan-strain SARS-CoV-2 spike. V lost 3 bases and J 5 bases, leaving 16 bases between the germline ends. Germline V gene lookup returns CDR1 DFQATT and CDR2 SNEGSKA (reference sequence). The CDR3 extends over 14 amino acids. Method: immunoSEQ multiplex PCR; TCRdb's copy keeps in-frame clones and lacks some. The sample yields approximately 480,000 clones, about 83% seen once. In the case of this clone: The antigen remains undetermined.

Study results and limitations: Estimates derived from TCR breadth and depth analyses may have underestimated total T cell responses.

The chain employs TRBV20-1 and TRBJ2-5; TRBD2 might be the D (6 bases). The sequencing used peripheral blood, collected in a trial of Ad26.COV2.S vaccine versus placebo. This clonotype was sampled from a person between 18 and 65 years old who received the Ad26.COV2.S COVID-19 vaccine or a placebo. CDR3 loop: CSASPEGRSETQYF. In nucleotides, the CDR3 is TGCAGTGCTAGTCCCGAGGGGAGGTCCGAGACCCAGTACTTC.